A selection of T cell receptor beta chains follows, all from one sample in a study of blood T cell repertoires in COVID-19. The protocol was immunoSEQ multiplex PCR, while the TCRdb copy is restricted to in-frame clones and leaves out a portion. The table has around 190,000 clones, 75% to 85% seen once. The sequencing sample was made of PBMCs or T cells enriched from blood (not recorded which). These receptors came from a woman aged 45-65 years with acute COVID-19. The CDR3 runs from the conserved cysteine through the conserved F or W. Not every row has a clone size; where given, it reads once, few, many or a size class.

J gene: TRBJ2-3
V gene: TRBV7-9
clone size: .
CDR3 protein: CASRARETGGRDTQYF

J gene: TRBJ2-1
V gene: TRBV3-1/TRBV3-2
clone size: few
CDR3 protein: CASSRRLQGAYNEQFF

J gene: TRBJ2-5
V gene: TRBV6-5
clone size: few
CDR3 protein: CASSYGGVQETQYF

J gene: TRBJ1-2
V gene: TRBV5-8
clone size: .
CDR3 protein: CASSLRGGYTF

J gene: TRBJ1-4
V gene: TRBV6-2/TRBV6-3
clone size: .
CDR3 protein: CASSYSRPGQGGEKLFF

J gene: TRBJ1-1
V gene: TRBV10-1
clone size: once
CDR3 protein: CASTRGTANTEAFF

J gene: TRBJ2-3
V gene: TRBV27
clone size: .
CDR3 protein: CASSFRTSSTDTQYF

J gene: TRBJ1-2
V gene: TRBV5-5
clone size: few
CDR3 protein: CASSLRGMANYGYTF

J gene: TRBJ1-5
V gene: TRBV11-2
clone size: .
CDR3 protein: CASSLPGQGGGYSNQPQHF

J gene: TRBJ1-2
V gene: TRBV10-1
clone size: .
CDR3 protein: CASRATGQAEARYTF

J gene: TRBJ1-1
V gene: TRBV7-3
clone size: .
CDR3 protein: CASSFSAGVLTEAFF

J gene: TRBJ2-2
V gene: TRBV4-1
clone size: .
CDR3 protein: CASSQGPGGNTGELFF